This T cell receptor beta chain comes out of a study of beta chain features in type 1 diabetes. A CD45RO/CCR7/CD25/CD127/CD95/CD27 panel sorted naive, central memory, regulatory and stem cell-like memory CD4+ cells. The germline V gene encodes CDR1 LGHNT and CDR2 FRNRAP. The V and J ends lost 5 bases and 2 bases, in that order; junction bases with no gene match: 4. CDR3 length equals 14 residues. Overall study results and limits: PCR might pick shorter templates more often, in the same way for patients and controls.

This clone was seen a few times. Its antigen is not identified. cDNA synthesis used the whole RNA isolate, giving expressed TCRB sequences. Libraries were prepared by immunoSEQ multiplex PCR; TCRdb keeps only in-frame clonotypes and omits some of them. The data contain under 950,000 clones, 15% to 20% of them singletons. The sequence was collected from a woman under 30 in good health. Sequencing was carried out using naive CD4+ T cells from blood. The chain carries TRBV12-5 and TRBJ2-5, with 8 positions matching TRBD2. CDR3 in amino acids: CASGTGGGQETQYF. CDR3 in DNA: TGTGCTAGTGGTACGGGAGGGGGGCAAGAGACCCAGTACTTC.